This T cell receptor beta chain comes out of a study of cytomegalovirus exposure and HLA in healthy donors. Study-wide findings and caveats: Rare sequences made up most TCRs, while some public TCRs were found in many donors.

Germline CDR1 reads PRHDT; CDR2 reads FYEKMQ (reference sequence). The CDR3 covers 19 residues. Germline trimming cut 0 bases from V and 6 bases from J; bases unmatched to any gene: 17. Method: immunoSEQ multiplex PCR; TCRdb's copy keeps in-frame clones and lacks some. The table includes 130,000 to 150,000 clones, more than 80% detected once. Points on this clone: Its antigen is still unknown.

This chain connects TRBV13 to TRBJ2-5, with 9 bases that match TRBD2. Input material: PBMCs. The sequence was collected from a woman aged 25 to 39 in good health and CMV-seropositive. The CDR3 sequence: CASSLGLDASGTYGQTQYF. CDR3 DNA sequence: TGTGCCAGCAGCTTAGGCCTCGACGCTAGCGGGACCTACGGCCAGACCCAGTACTTC. Filled out from reference TRBV13 and TRBJ2-5, the complete variable domain reads AAGVIQSPRHLIKEKRETATLKCYPIPRHDTVYWYQQGPGQDPQFLISFYEKMQSDKGSIPDRFSAQQFSDYHSELNMSSLELGDSALYFCASSLGLDASGTYGQTQYFGPGTRLLVL.